A selection of T cell receptor beta chains follows, all from one sample in a study of regulatory T cells in long-lasting Graves disease. TCRdb fed the multiplex PCR reads into MiXCR, producing one record per CDR3 protein. Here the sample spans approximately 540,000 distinct CDR3 sequences, around 12% being singletons. Another study also made use of these data, one on T cells in Graves' hyperthyroidism and ophthalmopathy.

Source: peripheral blood mononuclear cells (PBMCs), taken at new diagnosis, from a patient treated with antithyroid drugs. These receptors were obtained from a woman under 40 with Graves disease. Each CDR3 is given with its conserved first and last residue. A D gene is named only where the DNA matches it firmly. Size values are once, few and many counts, or a class for expanded clones, and some rows have none.

J gene: TRBJ2-7
CDR3 length: 13
clone size: few
D gene: NA
V gene: TRBV5-4
CDR3 protein: CASSQKSSYEQYF
CDR3 DNA: TGTGCCAGCAGCCAAAAGAGCTCCTACGAGCAGTACTTC

J gene: TRBJ2-2
CDR3 length: 19
clone size: many
D gene: NA
V gene: TRBV28
CDR3 protein: CASSLRTWGRSTNTGELFF
CDR3 DNA: TGTGCCAGCAGTTTACGTACCTGGGGCAGATCCACGAACACCGGGGAGCTGTTTTTT

J gene: TRBJ2-7
CDR3 length: 12
clone size: many
D gene: NA
V gene: TRBV28
CDR3 protein: CASSLVSREQYF
CDR3 DNA: TGTGCCAGCAGTTTAGTGAGTCGGGAGCAGTACTTC

J gene: TRBJ1-1
CDR3 length: 15
clone size: many
D gene: NA
V gene: TRBV6-1
CDR3 protein: CASRSPGRGNTEAFF
CDR3 DNA: TGTGCCAGCAGGTCACCGGGACGGGGGAACACTGAAGCTTTCTTT

J gene: TRBJ2-7
CDR3 length: 13
clone size: NA
D gene: NA
V gene: TRBV6-1
CDR3 protein: CASTPGQSYEQYF
CDR3 DNA: TGTGCCAGCACCCCGGGACAATCCTACGAGCAGTACTTC

J gene: TRBJ2-7
CDR3 length: 13
clone size: NA
D gene: TRBD1
V gene: TRBV29-1
CDR3 protein: CSVSLRQGGRQYF
CDR3 DNA: TGCAGCGTATCCCTTCGACAGGGCGGTAGGCAGTACTTC

J gene: TRBJ1-3
CDR3 length: 16
clone size: many
D gene: NA
V gene: TRBV20-1
CDR3 protein: CSARDPGGGSGNTIYF
CDR3 DNA: TGCAGTGCTAGGGACCCCGGCGGGGGCTCTGGAAACACCATATATTTT

J gene: TRBJ2-5
CDR3 length: 18
clone size: many
D gene: TRBD2
V gene: TRBV20-1
CDR3 protein: CSARDSSRWTSGKETQYF
CDR3 DNA: TGCAGTGCTAGAGATTCAAGTCGATGGACTAGCGGTAAAGAGACCCAGTACTTC

J gene: TRBJ2-1
CDR3 length: 13
clone size: few
D gene: TRBD2
V gene: TRBV3-1
CDR3 protein: CASRYLAGNEQFF
CDR3 DNA: TGTGCCAGCAGGTACTTAGCGGGCAATGAGCAGTTCTTC

J gene: TRBJ2-2
CDR3 length: 18
clone size: many
D gene: TRBD1
V gene: TRBV24-1
CDR3 protein: CATSDFRIRQGYTGELFF
CDR3 DNA: TGTGCCACCAGTGATTTCCGGATTCGACAGGGGTACACCGGGGAGCTGTTTTTT

J gene: TRBJ2-2
CDR3 length: 17
clone size: many
D gene: NA
V gene: TRBV7-2
CDR3 protein: CASSPTAATARGGELFF
CDR3 DNA: TGTGCCAGCAGCCCTACTGCCGCGACAGCCCGAGGCGGGGAGCTGTTTTTT

J gene: TRBJ2-5
CDR3 length: 14
clone size: many
D gene: NA
V gene: TRBV27
CDR3 protein: CASSPRGVSWSQYF
CDR3 DNA: TGTGCCAGCAGTCCTCGGGGCGTGAGCTGGTCCCAGTACTTC

J gene: TRBJ1-1
CDR3 length: 15
clone size: many
D gene: TRBD1
V gene: TRBV4-3
CDR3 protein: CASSQLTGANTEAFF
CDR3 DNA: TGCGCCAGCAGCCAACTGACAGGGGCGAACACTGAAGCTTTCTTT

J gene: TRBJ2-1
CDR3 length: 16
clone size: NA
D gene: TRBD1
V gene: TRBV28
CDR3 protein: CASSTPRDRGGDEQFF
CDR3 DNA: TGTGCCAGCAGCACCCCCCGAGACAGGGGTGGCGATGAGCAGTTCTTC

J gene: TRBJ1-1
CDR3 length: 16
clone size: many
D gene: NA
V gene: TRBV5-5
CDR3 protein: CASSLVVGSPSTEAFF
CDR3 DNA: TGTGCCAGCAGCTTGGTTGTTGGGAGCCCCAGCACTGAAGCTTTCTTT

J gene: TRBJ2-6
CDR3 length: 17
clone size: NA
D gene: NA
V gene: TRBV6-1
CDR3 protein: CATSIYGASSGANVLTF
CDR3 DNA: TGTGCCACCTCTATTTACGGGGCTAGCTCTGGGGCCAACGTCCTGACTTTC

J gene: TRBJ1-2
CDR3 length: 15
clone size: many
D gene: NA
V gene: TRBV7-9
CDR3 protein: CASSLATFSSYGYTF
CDR3 DNA: TGTGCCAGCAGCTTAGCGACCTTCTCTTCCTATGGCTACACCTTC

J gene: TRBJ2-7
CDR3 length: 13
clone size: NA
D gene: NA
V gene: TRBV14
CDR3 protein: CASSQDTNYEQYF
CDR3 DNA: TGTGCCAGCAGCCAAGACACAAACTACGAGCAGTACTTC

J gene: TRBJ2-1
CDR3 length: 15
clone size: few
D gene: NA
V gene: TRBV30
CDR3 protein: CAWSAIRQVHNEQFF
CDR3 DNA: TGTGCCTGGAGTGCCATCAGACAGGTTCACAATGAGCAGTTCTTC

J gene: TRBJ2-1
CDR3 length: 15
clone size: NA
D gene: NA
V gene: TRBV20-1
CDR3 protein: CSARAKQPNPNEQFF
CDR3 DNA: TGCAGTGCTAGAGCGAAGCAGCCAAATCCAAATGAGCAGTTCTTC

J gene: TRBJ2-2
CDR3 length: 15
clone size: NA
D gene: TRBD1
V gene: TRBV12-3/TRBV12-4
CDR3 protein: CASSSRTGLNGELFF
CDR3 DNA: TGTGCCAGCAGCAGCCGGACAGGGCTTAACGGGGAGCTGTTTTTT

J gene: TRBJ1-1
CDR3 length: 15
clone size: many
D gene: NA
V gene: TRBV12-3/TRBV12-4
CDR3 protein: CASSEMGVLPTEAFF
CDR3 DNA: TGTGCCAGCAGCGAGATGGGTGTTTTGCCCACTGAAGCTTTCTTT

J gene: TRBJ2-1
CDR3 length: 17
clone size: NA
D gene: NA
V gene: TRBV20-1
CDR3 protein: CSATPLLVWGSYNEQFF
CDR3 DNA: TGCAGTGCCACCCCTCTACTAGTCTGGGGGTCCTACAATGAGCAGTTCTTC

J gene: TRBJ2-5
CDR3 length: 14
clone size: few
D gene: NA
V gene: TRBV5-6
CDR3 protein: CASSFGPPAETQYF
CDR3 DNA: TGTGCCAGCAGCTTCGGGCCGCCCGCAGAGACCCAGTACTTC

J gene: TRBJ1-1
CDR3 length: 13
clone size: few
D gene: NA
V gene: TRBV6-5
CDR3 protein: CASSYSTRTEAFF
CDR3 DNA: TGTGCCAGCAGTTACTCCACAAGAACTGAAGCTTTCTTT

J gene: TRBJ2-1
CDR3 length: 15
clone size: NA
D gene: TRBD2
V gene: TRBV7-9
CDR3 protein: CASSQGLAGVNEQFF
CDR3 DNA: TGTGCCAGCAGTCAGGGACTAGCGGGAGTTAATGAGCAGTTCTTC

J gene: TRBJ2-1
CDR3 length: 17
clone size: many
D gene: TRBD1
V gene: TRBV6-1
CDR3 protein: CASSEAPGAGGLNEQFF
CDR3 DNA: TGTGCCAGCAGTGAAGCGCCTGGGGCAGGGGGCTTGAATGAGCAGTTCTTC

J gene: TRBJ2-4
CDR3 length: 18
clone size: many
D gene: NA
V gene: TRBV20-1
CDR3 protein: CSARDWDCLTVAKNIQYF
CDR3 DNA: TGCAGTGCTAGAGATTGGGACTGCTTGACGGTAGCCAAAAACATTCAGTACTTC

J gene: TRBJ1-4
CDR3 length: 16
clone size: NA
D gene: TRBD1
V gene: TRBV6-2/TRBV6-3
CDR3 protein: CASSEGWTGRNEKLFF
CDR3 DNA: TGTGCCAGCAGTGAAGGATGGACAGGGCGGAATGAAAAACTGTTTTTT

J gene: TRBJ2-1
CDR3 length: 15
clone size: few
D gene: NA
V gene: TRBV11-2
CDR3 protein: CASSFMDLTYNEQFF
CDR3 DNA: TGTGCCAGCAGCTTCATGGACTTAACCTACAATGAGCAGTTCTTC

J gene: TRBJ1-1
CDR3 length: 14
clone size: few
D gene: TRBD1
V gene: TRBV6-1
CDR3 protein: CASSRTGLDTEAFF
CDR3 DNA: TGTGCCAGCAGTAGGACAGGGTTGGACACTGAAGCTTTCTTT

J gene: TRBJ1-2
CDR3 length: 16
clone size: many
D gene: NA
V gene: TRBV28
CDR3 protein: CASSLRPGRILYGYTF
CDR3 DNA: TGTGCCAGCAGTTTACGACCGGGACGAATTCTCTATGGCTACACCTTC

J gene: TRBJ2-7
CDR3 length: 12
clone size: many
D gene: NA
V gene: TRBV6-1
CDR3 protein: CASSNAGAEQYF
CDR3 DNA: TGTGCCAGCAGCAACGCGGGGGCCGAGCAGTACTTC

J gene: TRBJ1-1
CDR3 length: 14
clone size: many
D gene: NA
V gene: TRBV20-1
CDR3 protein: CSARDGKRVTEAFF
CDR3 DNA: TGCAGTGCTAGAGATGGGAAGCGAGTCACTGAAGCTTTCTTT

J gene: TRBJ2-7
CDR3 length: 15
clone size: NA
D gene: TRBD1
V gene: TRBV3-1
CDR3 protein: CASSQESQGEYEQYF
CDR3 DNA: TGTGCCAGCAGCCAAGAATCGCAGGGGGAATACGAGCAGTACTTC

J gene: TRBJ1-5
CDR3 length: 16
clone size: NA
D gene: NA
V gene: TRBV5-8
CDR3 protein: CASSLDNHTIIQPQHF
CDR3 DNA: TGTGCCAGCAGCTTGGATAATCATACAATAATTCAGCCCCAGCATTTT

J gene: TRBJ1-6
CDR3 length: 11
clone size: many
D gene: NA
V gene: TRBV2
CDR3 protein: CASSVNSPLHF
CDR3 DNA: TGTGCCAGCAGTGTGAATTCACCCCTCCACTTT

J gene: TRBJ2-1
CDR3 length: 15
clone size: few
D gene: NA
V gene: TRBV4-1
CDR3 protein: CASSQPGTRYNEQFF
CDR3 DNA: TGCGCCAGCAGCCAACCTGGGACACGCTACAATGAGCAGTTCTTC

J gene: TRBJ2-3
CDR3 length: 16
clone size: once
D gene: TRBD1
V gene: TRBV27
CDR3 protein: CASSFYRGRYTDTQYF
CDR3 DNA: TGTGCCAGCAGTTTCTACAGGGGGCGGTACACAGATACGCAGTATTTT

J gene: TRBJ2-1
CDR3 length: 21
clone size: NA
D gene: TRBD2
V gene: TRBV4-1
CDR3 protein: CASSQVAPGLAGIGSYNEQFF
CDR3 DNA: TGCGCCAGCAGCCAAGTAGCCCCTGGACTAGCGGGAATCGGTTCCTACAATGAGCAGTTCTTC

J gene: TRBJ2-4
CDR3 length: 19
clone size: many
D gene: NA
V gene: TRBV20-1
CDR3 protein: CSARDLLARTSLAKNIQYF
CDR3 DNA: TGCAGTGCTAGAGATCTCCTAGCGAGAACCTCACTAGCCAAAAACATTCAGTACTTC

J gene: TRBJ2-5
CDR3 length: 15
clone size: many
D gene: TRBD2
V gene: TRBV10-3
CDR3 protein: CAISESGLGEETQYF
CDR3 DNA: TGTGCCATCAGTGAGTCCGGACTAGGTGAAGAGACCCAGTACTTC

J gene: TRBJ1-5
CDR3 length: 13
clone size: many
D gene: NA
V gene: TRBV28
CDR3 protein: CASSLRPVQPQHF
CDR3 DNA: TGTGCCAGCAGTTTAAGGCCCGTTCAGCCCCAGCATTTT